This TCR beta chain appears in the sequencing data of a study of sequential checkpoint blockade in melanoma. This clone was detected only a few times. Treatment indicated: randomized to nivolumab then ipilimumab (arm A) or the reverse (arm B). Trimming removed 3 bases at V and 0 bases at J, with 12 bases between. This CDR3 contains 15 residues. The germline V gene encodes CDR1 MNHGY and CDR2 SAAAGT. The repertoire was sequenced with immunoSEQ multiplex PCR; TCRdb's copy has only in-frame clones and lacks some. The sample yields 5,000 to 5,500 clones, 25% to 30% seen once. The sequence was collected from a human donor with melanoma. Source: tumor tissue (inferred from file names), taken from a patient given nivolumab and ipilimumab in sequence. The rearrangement uses TRBV6-8 and TRBJ2-7; TRBD2 might be the D (5 bases). The CDR3 bases are TGTGCCAGCAGTTATGTGGCGGACTCCTCCTACGAGCAGTACTTC. Protein: CASSYVADSSYEQYF.